This T cell receptor beta chain was recovered during a study of low-dose radiotherapy and immunotherapy resistance in tumors (dated by TCRdb to between 2020 and 2023). Regarding the complete study: Cohort 1 received 0.5 Gy per fraction every 2 weeks, with a prescribed total PTV dose of 6.5 Gy. Patients in Cohort 2 were given 1 Gy per fraction every two weeks, for a total of 13 Gy across 26 weeks. Nivolumab was administered intravenously as a 240 mg flat dose every two weeks, and ipilimumab was administered intravenously at 1 mg/kg every six weeks. Cyclophosphamide 200 mg/m2 was administered intravenously every two weeks, one day before each radiation and immunotherapy administration. Patients took aspirin 300 mg orally once daily for four cycles, starting on cycle 1 day 1. The trial did not randomize participants into treatment groups. Eight patients were included in the translational analysis, namely three from the first dose cohort plus the first five from the second dose cohort.

From a lookup of the germline V gene, CDR1 and CDR2 are SGHDN and FVKESK. Between the V and J ends, shortened by 4 bases and 5 bases respectively, the junction contains 12 bases. The CDR3 starts with the cysteine, ends with the phenylalanine, and has 14 residues. Only CDR3 DNA is held: 42 bases, read in frame from base 1. This clonotype showed up many times. Its recognized antigen is unknown. Within one base of it there is no much larger clone, and no base qualities were kept. The data were produced on an Illumina HiSeq 2500. First-strand cDNA was synthesized using Superscript III and a set of TRAV- and TRBV-specific primers, so that both TCRalpha and TCRbeta chains were covered. TCRs were amplified for 20 PCR cycles with Phusion, using a constant-region primer paired with the adapter attached to the V primers. Isolated mRNA was amplified with the MessageAmp II aRNA Amplification Kit, using an approximately 17-hour in vitro transcription at 37°C. The Dynabeads mRNA DIRECT Purification Kit was used to isolate mRNA for TCR sequencing. Indexed Illumina adapters were added in a second Phusion PCR of roughly 25 cycles, and the PCR products were purified with AMPure XP beads. As for the authors' bioinformatics: Custom Perl scripts were used to pool TCR sequences that encoded the same protein, to remove out-of-frame sequences, and to calculate the abundance of each clonotype. The analysis excluded TCR sequences that were supported by just one read. The metrics used to describe the repertoires included Shannon entropy, Gini index, clonality, richness, and the frequency of TCRs shared between repertoires. The public reads were reprocessed in TCRdb via fastp at Q25 and MiXCR, keeping in-frame beta chains. Each entry is one CDR3 protein sequence, shown with its most common DNA and genes. TCRdb, rather than the study authors, made the V and J calls. Here the sample has about 100,000 distinct CDR3 sequences; 20% occur a single time. About 4% of the sample rests with the top ten.

In light of the paper, this sample's time point label describes: after trial treatment. Taken with the paper, the label for treatment or condition translates to: LDRT plus nivolumab, ipilimumab, low-dose cyclophosphamide and aspirin (RACIN trial). The donors took part in RACIN, a single-arm, phase I, dose-escalation trial that combined nivolumab, ipilimumab, aspirin, low-dose cyclophosphamide and low-dose radiotherapy. Eligible patients had advanced, TIL-negative solid tumors. The sequences come from PBMCs, collected after low-dose radiotherapy plus immunotherapy. The TCR was taken from a male donor with prostate cancer. The rearrangement joined TRBV14 to TRBJ2-1; matching of 6 bases hints at TRBD1 as the D gene. The encoded CDR3 is CASSLQGFNNEQFF. The DNA reads TGTGCCAGCAGCCTACAGGGTTTCAACAATGAGCAGTTCTTC.